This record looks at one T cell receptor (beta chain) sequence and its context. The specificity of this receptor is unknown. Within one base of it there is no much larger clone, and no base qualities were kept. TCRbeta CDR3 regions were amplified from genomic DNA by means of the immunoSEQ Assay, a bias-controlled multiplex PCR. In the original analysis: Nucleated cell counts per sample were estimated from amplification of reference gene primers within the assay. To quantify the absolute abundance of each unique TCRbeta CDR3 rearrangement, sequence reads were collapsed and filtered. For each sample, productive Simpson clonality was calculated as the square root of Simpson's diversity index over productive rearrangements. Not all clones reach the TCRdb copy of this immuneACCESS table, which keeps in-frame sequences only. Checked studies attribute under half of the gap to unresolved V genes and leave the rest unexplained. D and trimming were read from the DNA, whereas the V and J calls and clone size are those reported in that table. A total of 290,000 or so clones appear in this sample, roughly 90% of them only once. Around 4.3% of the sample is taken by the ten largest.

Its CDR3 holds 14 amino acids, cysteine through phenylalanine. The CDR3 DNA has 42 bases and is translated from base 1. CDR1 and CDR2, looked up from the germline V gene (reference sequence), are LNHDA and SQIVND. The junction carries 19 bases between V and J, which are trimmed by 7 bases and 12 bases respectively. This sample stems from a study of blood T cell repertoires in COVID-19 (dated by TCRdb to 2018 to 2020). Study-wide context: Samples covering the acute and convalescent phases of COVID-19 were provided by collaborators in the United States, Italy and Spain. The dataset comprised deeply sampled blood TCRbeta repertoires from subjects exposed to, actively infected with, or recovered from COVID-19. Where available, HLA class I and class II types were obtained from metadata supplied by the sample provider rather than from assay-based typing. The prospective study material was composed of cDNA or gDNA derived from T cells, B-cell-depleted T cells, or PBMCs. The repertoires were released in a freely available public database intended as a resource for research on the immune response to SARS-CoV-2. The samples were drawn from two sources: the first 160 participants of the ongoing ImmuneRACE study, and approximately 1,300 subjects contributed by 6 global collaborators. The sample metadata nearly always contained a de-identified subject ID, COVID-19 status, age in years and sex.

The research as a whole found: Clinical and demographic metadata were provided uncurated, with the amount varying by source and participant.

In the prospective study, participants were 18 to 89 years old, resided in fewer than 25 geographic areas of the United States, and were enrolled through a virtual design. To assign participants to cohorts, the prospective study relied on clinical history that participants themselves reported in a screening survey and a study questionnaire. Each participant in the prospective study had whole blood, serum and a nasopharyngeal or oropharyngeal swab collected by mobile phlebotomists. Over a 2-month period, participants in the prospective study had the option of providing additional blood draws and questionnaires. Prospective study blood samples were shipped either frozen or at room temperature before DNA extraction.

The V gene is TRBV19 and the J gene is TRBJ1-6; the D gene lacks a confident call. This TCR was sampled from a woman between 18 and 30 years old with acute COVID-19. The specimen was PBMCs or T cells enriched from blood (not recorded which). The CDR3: CASTEQLFVLPLHF. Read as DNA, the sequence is TGTGCCAGTACGGAACAGCTTTTTGTCCTACCCCTCCACTTT.